This T cell receptor beta chain appears in the sequencing data of a study of CD8+CD57+ T cells in acquired aplastic anemia (dated by TCRdb to the late 2010s). Some background on the complete study: On average, sorted CD4+ and CD8+ cells yielded around 3.5 ug of extracted DNA, with a range of about 0.19 to 30 ug. A CD8+CD57+ expansion meant a frequency higher than the mean frequency seen in healthy subjects. Findings and caveats that apply to the study as a whole: Although twenty-nine CD8+ CDR3 sequences were shared by patients and controls, these sequences appeared highly expressed in patients and within the immunodominant clones of patients. No significant difference in CD8+ Simpson's diversity was found between patients and healthy controls (P=0.060).

Expansion of CD8+CD57+ cells had been shown by flow cytometry in the patients chosen for sequencing. Severe acquired aplastic anemia was diagnosed in all patients according to International Study of Aplastic Anemia and Agranulocytosis and Camitta criteria. Patients had received no therapy at the time of blood sampling. In the study, sorted CD4+ and CD8+ blood T cells from patients with severe aplastic anemia and from healthy subjects underwent deep sequencing of TCR repertoires. Patients were enrolled under clinicaltrials.gov protocols 00001620, 01623167, 00001397, 00071045, 00081523 and 00961064 in the USA. Ficoll-Paque density gradient centrifugation was used to isolate peripheral blood mononuclear cells. Before DNA extraction, CD4+ and CD8+ T cells were sorted with FACS or magnetic beads. This clonotype came up a few times. The antigen it binds to is not known. One end of the junction is discordant with germline, which a read error may explain.

TCR beta VDJ combination and CDR3 sequence profiling used genomic DNA as the template. TCR repertoire sequencing was run on an Illumina HiSeq 2000. As for the original processing: Repertoires were assessed using TRBV/TRBJ rearrangement plots, CDR3 size and DJ length profiles, and Simpson's diversity index. The most abundant DNA sequence in the deep sequencing data was defined as the immunodominant clone. CDR3 amino acid sequences were checked for sharing between subjects and were compared against published repertoires and the VDJdb database. The public sequencing data were trimmed at Q25 with fastp and processed into clonotypes with MiXCR by TCRdb, which kept only in-frame beta chains. Identical CDR3 protein sequences are pooled into one entry, listed with their most common genes and DNA. TCRdb, not the original authors, processed these V and J calls. In all, the sample holds more than 250,000 distinct CDR3 sequences, and about 80% of those were seen once. The ten largest clones take up 42% of the sample.

Sequences SNHLY (CDR1) and FYNNEI (CDR2) are obtained from the germline V gene. The cysteine opens and the phenylalanine closes a CDR3 of 11 amino acids. The entry retains the CDR3 DNA only, 33 bases that are in frame from base 1. The TCR originated in a human donor with aplastic anemia. The sample was sorted CD4+, CD8+, or CD8+CD57+ T cells (not recorded which) from PBMCs. The sequence is built from TRBV2 and TRBJ1-1; the D gene is unclear. The nucleotide sequence reads TGTGCCAGCAGAATTCACACAGAAGCTTTCTTT. Its protein reads: CASRIHTEAFF. With the rest looked up from the reference TRBV2 and TRBJ1-1 genes rather than sequenced, the full variable domain is EPEVTQTPSHQVTQMGQEVILRCVPISNHLYFYWYRQILGQKVEFLVSFYNNEISEKSEIFDDQFSVERPDGSNFTLKIRSTKLEDSAMYFCASRIHTEAFFGQGTRLTVV.